Listed below are T cell receptor beta chains from one sample, sequenced in a study of radiation and T cells in renal cell carcinoma. The repertoire was sequenced with immunoSEQ multiplex PCR; TCRdb's copy has only in-frame clones and lacks some. The table records just under 150,000 clones, around nine tenths of them present only once. This specimen was blood, taken from a patient whose treatment included radiotherapy and nephrectomy. All receptors derive from a woman in her fifties or sixties with renal cell carcinoma. Both conserved end residues are part of each CDR3. A D gene is named only where the DNA matches it firmly. The listing skips clone size in some rows; elsewhere it reads once, few, many or a size class.

d_call: TRBD1
cdr3_length: 14
v_call: TRBV9
clone_size: -
j_call: TRBJ2-3
cdr3_nt: TGTGCCAGCAGCGGGACAGGGGTCTCAGATACGCAGTATTTT
cdr3_aa: CASSGTGVSDTQYF

d_call: TRBD2
cdr3_length: 15
v_call: TRBV5-1
clone_size: -
j_call: TRBJ2-7
cdr3_nt: TGCGCCAGCAGCCCGGGACTAGCGACGGTGTACGAGCAGTACTTC
cdr3_aa: CASSPGLATVYEQYF

d_call: -
cdr3_length: 15
v_call: TRBV7-2
clone_size: -
j_call: TRBJ2-1
cdr3_nt: TGTGCCAGCAGCACGACAGGCAGCTCCTACAATGAGCAGTTCTTC
cdr3_aa: CASSTTGSSYNEQFF

d_call: -
cdr3_length: 16
v_call: TRBV7-7
clone_size: few
j_call: TRBJ2-5
cdr3_nt: TGTGCCAGCAGCTTAGGGGGCGGGGCCAACGGGGAGACCCAGTACTTC
cdr3_aa: CASSLGGGANGETQYF

d_call: -
cdr3_length: 18
v_call: TRBV5-1
clone_size: -
j_call: TRBJ2-3
cdr3_nt: TGCGCCAGCAGCTTGTTGGTGGGAGCGCGAATAAGTACAGATACGCAGTATTTT
cdr3_aa: CASSLLVGARISTDTQYF

d_call: -
cdr3_length: 15
v_call: TRBV5-1
clone_size: -
j_call: TRBJ1-1
cdr3_nt: TGCGCCAGCAGGCTGGTAAACCTGATGAACACTGAAGCTTTCTTT
cdr3_aa: CASRLVNLMNTEAFF

d_call: TRBD2
cdr3_length: 14
v_call: TRBV5-6
clone_size: -
j_call: TRBJ2-5
cdr3_nt: TGTGCCAGCAGCTTGGATGCTAGCGGGGGGGCCCTCTACTTC
cdr3_aa: CASSLDASGGALYF

d_call: -
cdr3_length: 15
v_call: TRBV4-3
clone_size: -
j_call: TRBJ2-1
cdr3_nt: TGCGCCAGCAGCCAAGTTGGGGTCCGGGACAATGAGCAGTTCTTC
cdr3_aa: CASSQVGVRDNEQFF

d_call: -
cdr3_length: 16
v_call: TRBV28
clone_size: -
j_call: TRBJ2-7
cdr3_nt: TGTGCCAGCAGTCCCCCCCTGATGTACAGGGTCTACGAGCAGTACTTC
cdr3_aa: CASSPPLMYRVYEQYF

d_call: TRBD1
cdr3_length: 11
v_call: TRBV11-2
clone_size: -
j_call: TRBJ2-7
cdr3_nt: TGTGCCAGCACCTCGGACAGGAACCAGTACTTC
cdr3_aa: CASTSDRNQYF

d_call: -
cdr3_length: 14
v_call: TRBV7-2
clone_size: -
j_call: TRBJ2-2
cdr3_nt: TGTGCCAGCAGCTCGGGACAGAACACCGGGGAGCTGTTTTTT
cdr3_aa: CASSSGQNTGELFF

d_call: TRBD1
cdr3_length: 16
v_call: TRBV5-4
clone_size: -
j_call: TRBJ1-6
cdr3_nt: TGTGCCAGCAGCGTTCCTACCGGGACAGGGGTTTCACCCCTCCACTTT
cdr3_aa: CASSVPTGTGVSPLHF

d_call: TRBD1
cdr3_length: 17
v_call: TRBV27
clone_size: -
j_call: TRBJ1-4
cdr3_nt: TGTGCCAGCAGTGCATACTCTTCAAGGGGGCGCGGAGAAAAACTGTTTTTT
cdr3_aa: CASSAYSSRGRGEKLFF

d_call: -
cdr3_length: 14
v_call: TRBV19
clone_size: -
j_call: TRBJ1-4
cdr3_nt: TGTGCCAGTAGTCTCACCCGACAGGTTGAAAAACTGTTTTTT
cdr3_aa: CASSLTRQVEKLFF

d_call: -
cdr3_length: 14
v_call: TRBV28
clone_size: few
j_call: TRBJ1-2
cdr3_nt: TGTGCCAGCACCCTGGGGGGGAGTCACTATGGCTACACCTTC
cdr3_aa: CASTLGGSHYGYTF

d_call: TRBD1
cdr3_length: 14
v_call: TRBV5-4
clone_size: -
j_call: TRBJ2-5
cdr3_nt: TGTGCCAGCAGCTCGAATCAGGGGGCGCAGACCCAGTACTTC
cdr3_aa: CASSSNQGAQTQYF

d_call: -
cdr3_length: 12
v_call: TRBV2
clone_size: -
j_call: TRBJ2-2
cdr3_nt: TGTGCCAGCGAGACTATCGCCGGGGAGCTGTTTTTT
cdr3_aa: CASETIAGELFF

d_call: -
cdr3_length: 12
v_call: TRBV28
clone_size: -
j_call: TRBJ1-2
cdr3_nt: TGTGCCAGCGGGAACAGGGACGGCGGCTACACCTTC
cdr3_aa: CASGNRDGGYTF

d_call: TRBD2
cdr3_length: 17
v_call: TRBV5-6
clone_size: -
j_call: TRBJ2-3
cdr3_nt: TGTGCCAGCAGCTTGAGTTCGGGACTAGCGCAATTGGATACGCAGTATTTT
cdr3_aa: CASSLSSGLAQLDTQYF

d_call: -
cdr3_length: 14
v_call: TRBV7-2
clone_size: -
j_call: TRBJ2-5
cdr3_nt: TGTGCCAGCAGCTTAGACCCGGGGTGGGAGACCCAGTACTTC
cdr3_aa: CASSLDPGWETQYF

d_call: TRBD1
cdr3_length: 16
v_call: TRBV28
clone_size: once
j_call: TRBJ1-2
cdr3_nt: TGTGCCAGCAGTTCGACTGACTCCGGGACAGGGGGGAAGTACACCTTC
cdr3_aa: CASSSTDSGTGGKYTF

d_call: -
cdr3_length: 15
v_call: TRBV27
clone_size: -
j_call: TRBJ2-2
cdr3_nt: TGTGCCAGCAGTTTATCCAGCGGAGGGACCGGGGAGCTGTTTTTT
cdr3_aa: CASSLSSGGTGELFF

d_call: -
cdr3_length: 13
v_call: TRBV2
clone_size: -
j_call: TRBJ2-7
cdr3_nt: TGTGCCAGCAGTGATCTCGGGGCCGTCGAGCAGTACTTC
cdr3_aa: CASSDLGAVEQYF

d_call: TRBD2
cdr3_length: 16
v_call: TRBV18
clone_size: -
j_call: TRBJ2-3
cdr3_nt: TGTGCCAGCTCACGAGGACTAGCGGGAGGCACAGATACGCAGTATTTT
cdr3_aa: CASSRGLAGGTDTQYF

d_call: -
cdr3_length: 14
v_call: TRBV6-5
clone_size: -
j_call: TRBJ2-7
cdr3_nt: TGTGCCAGCAGTTACCAGGGTGACGGGTACGAGCAGTACTTC
cdr3_aa: CASSYQGDGYEQYF

d_call: -
cdr3_length: 15
v_call: TRBV5-4
clone_size: -
j_call: TRBJ2-3
cdr3_nt: TGTGCCAGCAGCCCGGAGTTAGTGGGGGGAGATACGCAGTATTTT
cdr3_aa: CASSPELVGGDTQYF